This TCR beta chain originates from a study of T-cell reconstitution after alpha-beta-depleted transplantation in children listed by TCRdb under 2016. As for the study more broadly: Using TCR repertoire profiling, the study followed T-cell immune reconstitution in a quantitative way in children after TCRalphabeta/CD19-depleted allogeneic hematopoietic cell transplantation.

The library was built by means of PCR. Data came from an Illumina HiSeq 2500. Molecular barcoding was employed in the preparation of TCR libraries, with unique molecular identifiers being used to normalize TCRbeta repertoire quantification. In TCRdb, the public reads were trimmed at Q25 with fastp and aligned with MiXCR, with productive beta chains retained. Rows matching on CDR3 protein sequence are summarized as one entry with the most common DNA and genes. The sample table lists 450,000 to 600,000 distinct CDR3 sequences, approximately 16% of them with a count of one. Of the sample, less than 4% falls within the top ten clones. From its cysteine to its phenylalanine, the CDR3 spans 16 amino acids. Only the CDR3 DNA is retained, 48 bases long and in frame from the first base. A distance of 23 bases separates the germline ends of V and J, which lose 6 bases and 8 bases respectively. The germline V gene (reference sequence) yields LNHDA for CDR1 and SQIVND for CDR2.

Concerning this clonotype: Its antigen is currently not known. Qualities for individual bases were not recorded, and no much larger clone is one base off.

The chain couples TRBV19 to TRBJ2-1; the D segment could be TRBD1, given 8 matching bases. The source of this sequence is a human donor who donated a stem cell graft to a child with acute lymphoblastic leukemia. The sequenced sample was PBMCs from the stem cell graft donor, obtained from the stem cell graft. DNA sequence: TGTGCCAGTAGCTGGGGAGGGGCAGGGGGCGCGGATGAGCAGTTCTTC. Its coded protein is CASSWGGAGGADEQFF.